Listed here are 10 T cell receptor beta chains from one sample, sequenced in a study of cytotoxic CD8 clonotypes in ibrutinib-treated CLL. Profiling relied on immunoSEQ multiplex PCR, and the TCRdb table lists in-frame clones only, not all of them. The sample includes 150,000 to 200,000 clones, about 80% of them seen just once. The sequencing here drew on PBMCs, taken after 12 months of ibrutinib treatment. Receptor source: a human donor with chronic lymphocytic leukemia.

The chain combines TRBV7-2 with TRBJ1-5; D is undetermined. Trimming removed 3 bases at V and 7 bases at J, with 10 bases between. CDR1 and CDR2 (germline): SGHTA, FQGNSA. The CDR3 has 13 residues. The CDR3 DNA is TGTGCCAGCAGCTTTACAGTGTACCAGCCCCAGCATTTT. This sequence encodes CASSFTVYQPQHF.

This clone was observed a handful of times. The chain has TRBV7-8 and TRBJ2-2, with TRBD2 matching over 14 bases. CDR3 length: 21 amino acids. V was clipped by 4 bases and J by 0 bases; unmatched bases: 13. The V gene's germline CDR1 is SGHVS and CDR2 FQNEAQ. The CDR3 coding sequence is TGTGCCAGCAGCTCTTACCCTAAGGGGACTAGCGGGAGTTCGAACACCGGGGAGCTGTTTTTT. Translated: CASSSYPKGTSGSSNTGELFF. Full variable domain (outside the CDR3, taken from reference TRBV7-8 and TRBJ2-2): GAGVSQSPRYKVAKRGQDVALRCDPISGHVSLFWYQQALGQGPEFLTYFQNEAQLDKSGLPSDRFFAERPEGSVSTLKIQRTQQEDSAVYLCASSSYPKGTSGSSNTGELFFGEGSRLTVL.

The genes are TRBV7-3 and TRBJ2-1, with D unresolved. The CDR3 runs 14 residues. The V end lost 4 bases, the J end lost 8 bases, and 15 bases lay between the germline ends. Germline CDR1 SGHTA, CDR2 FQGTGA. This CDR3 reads CASSSASTGDEQFF. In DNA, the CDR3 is TGTGCCAGCAGCTCGGCCTCGACGGGCGATGAGCAGTTCTTC.

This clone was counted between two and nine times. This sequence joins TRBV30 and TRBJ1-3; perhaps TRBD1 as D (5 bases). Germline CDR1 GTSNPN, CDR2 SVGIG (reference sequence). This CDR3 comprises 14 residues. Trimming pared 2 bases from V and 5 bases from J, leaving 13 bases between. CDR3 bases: TGTGCCTGGAGTCAGGGTGAACAGCGAAACACCATATATTTT. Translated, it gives CAWSQGEQRNTIYF. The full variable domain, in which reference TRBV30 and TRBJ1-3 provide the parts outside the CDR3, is SQTIHQWPATLVQPVGSPLSLECTVEGTSNPNLYWYRQAAGRGLQLLFYSVGIGQISSEVPQNLSASRPQDRQFILSSKKLLLSDSGFYLCAWSQGEQRNTIYFGEGSWLTVV.

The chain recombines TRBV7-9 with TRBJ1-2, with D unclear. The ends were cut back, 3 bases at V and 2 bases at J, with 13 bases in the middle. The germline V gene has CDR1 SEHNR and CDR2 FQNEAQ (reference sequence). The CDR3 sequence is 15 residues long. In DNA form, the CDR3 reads TGTGCCAGCAGCTTTAACTCTATCTTAAACTATGGCTACACCTTC. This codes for CASSFNSILNYGYTF.

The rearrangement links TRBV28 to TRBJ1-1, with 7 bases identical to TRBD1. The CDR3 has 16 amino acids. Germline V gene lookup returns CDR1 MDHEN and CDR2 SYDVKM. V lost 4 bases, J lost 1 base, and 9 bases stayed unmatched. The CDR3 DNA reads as TGTGCCAGCAGTTCCGCCACGACAGGGAGGAACACTGAAGCTTTCTTT. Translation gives CASSSATTGRNTEAFF.

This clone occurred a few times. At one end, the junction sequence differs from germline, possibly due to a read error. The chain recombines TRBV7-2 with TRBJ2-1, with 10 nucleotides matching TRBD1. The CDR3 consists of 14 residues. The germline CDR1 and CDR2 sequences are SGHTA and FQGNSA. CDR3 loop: CASGLDRGYNEQFF. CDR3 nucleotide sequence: TGTGCCAGCGGCTTGGACAGGGGGTACAATGAGCAGTTCTTC.

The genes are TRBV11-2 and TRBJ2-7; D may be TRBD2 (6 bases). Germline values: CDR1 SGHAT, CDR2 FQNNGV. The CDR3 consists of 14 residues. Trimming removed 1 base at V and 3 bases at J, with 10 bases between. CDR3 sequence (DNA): TGTGCCAGCAGCTTAGTTCGGGGAGGCTACGAGCAGTACTTC. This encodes CASSLVRGGYEQYF.

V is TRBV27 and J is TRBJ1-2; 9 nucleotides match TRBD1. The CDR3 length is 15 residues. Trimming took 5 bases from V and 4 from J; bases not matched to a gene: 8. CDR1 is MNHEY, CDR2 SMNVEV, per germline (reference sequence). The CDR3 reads CASSRGTGTLYGYTF. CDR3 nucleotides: TGTGCCAGCAGTCGAGGGACAGGGACTCTCTATGGCTACACCTTC.

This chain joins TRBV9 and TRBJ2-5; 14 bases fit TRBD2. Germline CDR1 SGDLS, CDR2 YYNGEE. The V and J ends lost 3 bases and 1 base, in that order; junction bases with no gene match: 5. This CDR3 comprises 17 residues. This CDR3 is CASSAGTSGGLQETQYF. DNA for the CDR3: TGTGCCAGCAGCGCTGGGACTAGCGGGGGCCTCCAAGAGACCCAGTACTTC.